The 28 T cell receptor beta chains below were found in one sample sequenced in a study of blood T cell repertoires in COVID-19. Generated by immunoSEQ multiplex PCR, the TCRdb table keeps only in-frame clones and is missing some. The data contain about 140,000 clones, approximately 90% of them seen just once; the ten biggest clones take up 5%. The material sequenced was peripheral blood. These receptors were taken from a human donor in a cohort sampled during active COVID-19.

The chain recombines TRBV3-1 (or the pseudogene TRBV3-2) with TRBJ2-7; perhaps TRBD2 as D (6 bases). V was trimmed by 1 base and J by 7 bases, leaving 17 bases between them. The CDR3 totals 15 residues. CDR1 LGHDT and CDR2 YNNKEL come from the germline V gene (reference sequence). CDR3 sequence reads: CASSQVSGVGGEQYF. As DNA, the CDR3 is TGTGCCAGCAGCCAAGTTTCGGGAGTGGGCGGGGAGCAGTACTTC.

The chain recombines TRBV7-9 with TRBJ2-7; maybe TRBD2 (6 bases). CDR3 length: 17 amino acids. The germline V gene has CDR1 SEHNR and CDR2 FQNEAQ (reference sequence). V lost 5 bases, J lost 9 bases, and 29 bases lay in between. CDR3 in DNA: TGTGCCAGCAGCCCCTCGGGGGAGGAAGTTATGACGAGATGGCAGTACTTC. The encoded protein is CASSPSGEEVMTRWQYF.

The sample holds one count of this clone. Other DNA variants within this sample encode the same CDR3. The J gene is TRBJ1-1, the V gene TRBV6-5; D is uncertain. The CDR3 has 14 amino acids. Germline V gene lookup returns CDR1 MNHEY and CDR2 SVGAGI. V dropped 0 bases and J dropped 1 base, with 6 bases sitting between them. The CDR3 coding sequence is TGTGCCAGCAGTTACTCAGGAGGGAACACTGAAGCTTTCTTT. It encodes CASSYSGGNTEAFF.

This clone appeared once. V usage is TRBV28 and J usage is TRBJ2-1; 11 nucleotides align to TRBD1. The CDR3 loop spans 14 amino acids. V lost 8 bases and J lost 6; bases outside the gene matches: 6. The germline gives CDR1 MDHEN, CDR2 SYDVKM. This CDR3 reads CASRRDRGINEQFF. The CDR3 nucleotides read TGTGCCAGCCGTAGGGACAGGGGGATCAATGAGCAGTTCTTC. The full variable domain, its missing parts supplied by reference TRBV28 and TRBJ2-1, is DVKVTQSSRYLVKRTGEKVFLECVQDMDHENMFWYRQDPGLGLRLIYFSYDVKMKEKGDIPEGYSVSREKKERFSLILESASTNQTSMYLCASRRDRGINEQFFGPGTRLTVL.

The chain carries TRBV7-2 and TRBJ2-1, with no clear D. V was clipped by 1 base and J by 0 bases, with 7 bases between them. Germline CDR1 reads SGHTA; CDR2 reads FQGNSA. The CDR3 consists of 15 residues. In DNA form, the CDR3 reads TGTGCCAGCAGCTTAGGACACCGCTCCTACAATGAGCAGTTCTTC. Protein: CASSLGHRSYNEQFF.

This sequence joins TRBV19 and TRBJ2-7; 9 positions agree with TRBD2. Germline CDR1 LNHDA, CDR2 SQIVND (reference sequence). J gave up 3 bases and V 2 bases, and 2 bases lay outside the gene matches. The CDR3 has 14 amino acids. CDR3 loop: CASSIRLAVYEQYF. In nucleotides, the CDR3 is TGTGCCAGTAGTATACGACTAGCGGTCTACGAGCAGTACTTC.

The rearrangement joins TRBV6-2 or TRBV6-3 to TRBJ2-7, with 9 positions matching TRBD1. Germline-derived CDR1 and CDR2 are MNHEY and SVGEGT. The CDR3 consists of 14 residues. V was pared by 5 bases and J by 6 bases, with 8 bases of the junction left unmatched. CDR3 loop: CASSTGQGFFEQYF. The DNA of the CDR3 is TGTGCCAGCAGTACGGGACAGGGATTCTTCGAGCAGTACTTC.

The DNA of the CDR3 is TGTGCCAGCAGCGTAGTCAAAGCAGGGGACCACTCTGGGGCCAACGTCCTGACTTTC. Translation: CASSVVKAGDHSGANVLTF. This chain connects TRBV9 to TRBJ2-6, with D possibly being TRBD1 (6 bases). V lost 0 bases, J lost 0 bases, and 16 bases lay in between. Looked up from germline, CDR1 is SGDLS and CDR2 is YYNGEE. This CDR3 spans 19 amino acids.

The genes are TRBV7-9 and TRBJ2-7; 7 bases match TRBD1. This CDR3 has 15 residues. Germline CDR1 reads SEHNR; CDR2 reads FQNEAQ (reference sequence). V lost 5 bases and J lost 4; bases outside the gene matches: 11. The CDR3 here is CASSGTGTVAYEQYF. DNA for the CDR3: TGTGCCAGCAGCGGAACCGGGACAGTAGCGTACGAGCAGTACTTC.

The chain joins TRBV19 to TRBJ1-1; tentatively, D is TRBD1 (5 bases). Germline values: CDR1 LNHDA, CDR2 SQIVND (reference sequence). Trimming took 7 bases from V and 0 from J, leaving 21 bases between them. The CDR3 sequence is 17 residues long. The CDR3 sequence: CASIPRFLGRVNTEAFF. In DNA form, the CDR3 reads TGTGCCAGTATCCCCAGGTTTTTGGGCAGGGTGAACACTGAAGCTTTCTTT.

This rearrangement joins TRBV7-9 to TRBJ2-7; perhaps TRBD1 as D (5 bases). Germline lookup yields CDR1 SEHNR and CDR2 FQNEAQ (reference sequence). V was clipped by 1 base and J by 3 bases, with 16 bases between them. This CDR3 region has 16 residues. CDR3 bases: TGTGCCAGCAGCTTAGAATTTTGGCAGGGCCACTACGAGCAGTACTTC. Its protein product is CASSLEFWQGHYEQYF.

On this clone: This sample also contains other DNA sequences that code for the same CDR3. The chain employs TRBV5-5 and TRBJ2-7; D not certain. Trimming removed 3 bases from V and 2 bases from J, with 3 bases in between. Germline V gene sequence: CDR1 SGHKS, CDR2 YYEKEE (reference sequence). The CDR3 totals 11 residues. CDR3 sequence: CASSSTYEQYF. CDR3 bases: TGTGCCAGCAGCTCAACCTACGAGCAGTACTTC.

The V gene is TRBV28, the J gene TRBJ1-6; 8 bases agree with TRBD1. This CDR3 comprises 14 residues. Germline loops: CDR1 MDHEN, CDR2 SYDVKM. Trimming removed 8 bases from V and 9 bases from J; junction bases left unmatched: 9. CDR3 coding DNA: TGTGCCAGCTTGCGACAGGGGAAGGTTTCACCCCTCCACTTT. As protein: CASLRQGKVSPLHF.

The chain links TRBV20-1 to TRBJ1-1; no reliable D call. The length of the CDR3 is 17 residues. Germline-derived CDR1 and CDR2 are DFQATT and SNEGSKA (reference sequence). V was clipped by 3 bases and J by 1 base, with 21 bases between them. This chain's CDR3 is CSASEFRVERGNTEAFF. The CDR3 region has the DNA TGCAGTGCTAGTGAGTTTAGAGTCGAACGGGGGAACACTGAAGCTTTCTTT.

This clone was observed once. The chain is built from TRBV5-1 and TRBJ1-4, with D unresolved. Germline assignment: CDR1 SGHRS and CDR2 YFSETQ. The CDR3 totals 16 residues. V shed 2 bases and J shed 6 bases, with 17 bases lying between them. For the CDR3, the DNA is TGCGCCAGCAGCTTCGGAATCAGGACTGGAGATGAAAAACTGTTTTTT. Protein: CASSFGIRTGDEKLFF.

V gene TRBV19 combines with J gene TRBJ1-4; tentative D call: TRBD1 (6 bases). The germline CDR1 and CDR2 sequences are LNHDA and SQIVND (reference sequence). V was pared by 3 bases and J by 8 bases, with 16 bases between. The CDR3 totals 15 residues. Here the CDR3 DNA reads TGTGCCAGTAGTATCAATGGGGGCAGTGGCGAAAAACTGTTTTTT. It is translated as CASSINGGSGEKLFF.

The genes are TRBV5-4 and TRBJ2-5, with TRBD2 matching over 7 bases. Unmatched junction bases numbered 5, after V lost 0 bases and J lost 3 bases. This CDR3 region has 15 residues. Germline values: CDR1 SGHNT, CDR2 YYREEE (reference sequence). The CDR3 protein is CASSLDPSGEETQYF. In nucleotides, the CDR3 is TGTGCCAGCAGCTTGGATCCTAGCGGAGAAGAGACCCAGTACTTC.

The CDR3 bases are TGTGCCAGTAGTATTGGCATCTCCTACGAGCAGTACTTC. Its protein product is CASSIGISYEQYF. The V call is TRBV19, the J call TRBJ2-7; unclear D gene. The germline CDR1 and CDR2 sequences are LNHDA and SQIVND (reference sequence). Deletions cut 3 bases from V and 0 bases from J, with 6 bases between. The CDR3 runs to 13 residues. Full variable domain (rest looked up from reference TRBV19 and TRBJ2-7): DGGITQSPKYLFRKEGQNVTLSCEQNLNHDAMYWYRQDPGQGLRLIYYSQIVNDFQKGDIAEGYSVSREKKESFPLTVTSAQKNPTAFYLCASSIGISYEQYFGPGTRLTVT.

The J gene is TRBJ2-5, the V gene TRBV10-1; 12 bases fit TRBD2. Germline V CDR1 and CDR2: WNHNN, SYGVQD (reference sequence). The J segment lost 4 bases and the V segment lost 4 bases, leaving 7 bases of the junction unmatched. This CDR3 is built from 16 residues. This CDR3 reads CASSALAGGPLETQYF. CDR3 DNA sequence: TGCGCCAGCAGTGCCCTAGCGGGAGGGCCTTTAGAGACCCAGTACTTC.

The V and J genes are TRBV7-2 and TRBJ1-1; 10 bases map to TRBD1. There are 14 residues in the CDR3. From germline, CDR1 is SGHTA and CDR2 FQGNSA. Losses at the gene ends were 4 bases for V and 5 bases for J; bases not matched to a gene: 4. CDR3 sequence: CASSSDRGQTEAFF. CDR3 in DNA: TGTGCCAGCAGCTCTGACAGGGGGCAAACTGAAGCTTTCTTT. Full variable domain (outside the CDR3, taken from reference TRBV7-2 and TRBJ1-1): GAGVSQSPSNKVTEKGKDVELRCDPISGHTALYWYRQSLGQGLEFLIYFQGNSAPDKSGLPSDRFSAERTGGSVSTLTIQRTQQEDSAVYLCASSSDRGQTEAFFGQGTRLTVV.

The chain has TRBV7-3 and TRBJ2-3; TRBD1 agrees at 7 bases. Trimming at V came to 2 bases and at J to 2 bases, leaving 4 bases not matched to a gene. The length of the CDR3 is 15 residues. Germline assignment: CDR1 SGHTA and CDR2 FQGTGA. CDR3 in DNA: TGTGCCAGCAGCTTACTGGGACAGCTCACAGATACGCAGTATTTT. Translation gives CASSLLGQLTDTQYF.

This clone was seen once. The chain carries TRBV28 and TRBJ2-7, with a possible D match to TRBD2 (6 bases). There are 18 residues in the CDR3. The ends were cut back, 5 bases at V and 5 bases at J, with 28 bases in the middle. Germline CDR1 is MDHEN and CDR2 is SYDVKM. The DNA for the CDR3 is TGTGCCAGCAGTGTATATCCCCCAACTAGCCTGACGGAAGACGAGCAGTACTTC. The encoded protein is CASSVYPPTSLTEDEQYF.

The chain uses TRBV28 and TRBJ1-5, with D unresolved. Trimming shortened V by 3 bases and J by 1 base, and 10 bases separated the two germline ends. This CDR3 comprises 15 residues. Germline values: CDR1 MDHEN, CDR2 SYDVKM. The DNA for the CDR3 is TGTGCCAGCAGTTTCAACGCAGGAAGCAATCAGCCCCAGCATTTT. Translated: CASSFNAGSNQPQHF.

Notes on this clone: At one of its ends the junction is not consistent with the germline gene, which may arise from a read error. The chain carries TRBV5-1 and TRBJ2-3; no firm D call. This CDR3 is built from 14 residues. CDR1 is SGHRS and CDR2 is YFSETQ in the germline V gene. DNA of the CDR3: TGCGCCAGCACTCGGTGGCTAGGCACGGATACGCAGTATTTT. Its translation: CASTRWLGTDTQYF.

The chain has TRBV2 and TRBJ1-2; D possibly corresponds to TRBD1 (6 bases). Per the germline V gene, CDR1 is SNHLY and CDR2 is FYNNEI. With 7 bases removed from V and 4 bases from J, the gap between germline ends came to 19 bases. This CDR3 is 15 amino acids long. The CDR3 DNA sequence: TGTGCCAGCACTCCGGGGGCAGGGAGGGCCTATGGCTACACCTTC. This translates into CASTPGAGRAYGYTF.

The CDR3 nucleotides are TGTGCCAGCACTCCCGAGAGACAGTCTGGGGCCAACGTCCTGACTTTC. Translating it yields CASTPERQSGANVLTF. J is TRBJ2-6 and V is TRBV2; perhaps TRBD1 as D (5 bases). The V end lost 7 bases, the J end lost 1 base, and 14 bases lay between the germline ends. The V gene's germline CDR1 is SNHLY and CDR2 FYNNEI. The CDR3 runs to 16 residues.

This chain connects TRBV28 to TRBJ2-7; possible D gene TRBD1, 6 bases. The CDR3 runs 12 residues. Germline V gene data show CDR1 as MDHEN and CDR2 as SYDVKM. V was pared by 6 bases and J by 5 bases, with 11 bases between. Here the CDR3 DNA reads TGTGCCAGCAGCGATTACAGGGACGAGCAGTACTTC. This sequence encodes CASSDYRDEQYF. The variable domain in full, completed from reference TRBV28 and TRBJ2-7, reads DVKVTQSSRYLVKRTGEKVFLECVQDMDHENMFWYRQDPGLGLRLIYFSYDVKMKEKGDIPEGYSVSREKKERFSLILESASTNQTSMYLCASSDYRDEQYFGPGTRLTVT.

The chain has TRBV12-1 and TRBJ2-3; the table's D gene call, TRBD2, was not cross checked with the DNA. TRBV12-1 counts as a pseudogene. This CDR3 region has 17 residues. DNA for the CDR3: TGTGCCAGCAGCTTTCAACTAGCGGGAGGAAACACAGATACGCAGTATTTT. It codes for CASSFQLAGGNTDTQYF.